Following are 21 T cell receptor beta chains from one sample sequenced in a study of EBV T-cell therapy then PD-1 blockade in nasopharyngeal carcinoma. Their cognate antigens are unknown. Profiled with immunoSEQ multiplex PCR; TCRdb holds only in-frame clones, not every one. The data contain about 19,000 clones, approximately 84% of them singletons. Documented treatment: AdE1-LMPpoly-expanded autologous EBV-specific T-cell therapy followed by anti-PD-1 nivolumab. The sequenced sample was CD8+ T cells from blood, obtained at roughly day 33 from a patient whose treatment included autologous EBV-specific T cells and nivolumab. The receptors originated from a man aged 35-49 years with nasopharyngeal carcinoma.

This clone was counted a single time. The chain is built from TRBV29-1 and TRBJ2-5; 8 nucleotides match TRBD1. V was clipped by 6 bases and J by 0 bases; unmatched bases: 9. The CDR3 covers 15 residues. From germline, CDR1 is SQVTM and CDR2 ANQGSEA. The CDR3 sequence is CSVDLGQEHQETQYF. The CDR3 DNA reads TGCAGCGTGGACCTGGGACAGGAACACCAAGAGACCCAGTACTTC.

The chain employs TRBV5-1 and TRBJ2-5; no reliable D call. Germline V gene data show CDR1 as SGHRS and CDR2 as YFSETQ. This CDR3 comprises 17 residues. Deletions cut 0 bases from V and 4 bases from J, with 19 bases between. CDR3 sequence reads: CASSLVGGPEVGETQYF. For the CDR3, the DNA is TGCGCCAGCAGCTTGGTAGGTGGTCCAGAGGTAGGAGAGACCCAGTACTTC.

The J gene is TRBJ1-2, the V gene TRBV23-1; no definite D call. TRBV23-1 is assigned to the ORF class and has an uncertain function. V lost 1 base and J 7 bases, leaving 7 bases between the germline ends. This CDR3 is 12 amino acids long. CDR3 DNA sequence: TGCGCCAGCAGTCAATACAGAAGTGGCTACACCTTC. It translates to CASSQYRSGYTF.

A remark on this clone: Sequence at one end of the junction differs from germline and may be a read error. V gene TRBV6-4 combines with J gene TRBJ2-2, with TRBD2 as a possible D gene (6 bases). Germline V gene sequence: CDR1 MRHNA, CDR2 SNTAGT. This CDR3 region has 14 residues. The DNA of the CDR3 is TGTGCCACCAGTTCGGGGGAAAGCACCGGGGAGCTGTTTTTT. Translated: CATSSGESTGELFF.

A single count supports this clone. The chain carries TRBV10-3 and TRBJ2-7, with D unresolved. The CDR3 has 13 amino acids. Trimming removed 2 bases from V and 7 bases from J, with 12 bases in between. Germline V lookup: CDR1 ENHRY, CDR2 SYGVKD. CDR3 DNA: TGTGCCATCAGTGAGCCGGCCCCCGGGGAGCAGTACTTC. It encodes CAISEPAPGEQYF.

This rearrangement joins TRBV9 to TRBJ2-1, with D maybe TRBD2 (5 bases). There are 12 residues in the CDR3. From germline, CDR1 is SGDLS and CDR2 YYNGEE. V lost 2 bases and J 10 bases, leaving 10 bases between the germline ends. CDR3 in amino acids: CASSVGRGEQFF. In nucleotides, the CDR3 is TGTGCCAGCAGCGTCGGACGAGGGGAGCAGTTCTTC.

The chain is built from TRBV14 and TRBJ2-5; D possibly uses TRBD1 or TRBD2 (5 bases each). V lost 4 bases, J lost 13 bases, and 19 bases lay in between. Germline CDR1 is SGHDN and CDR2 is FVKESK. This CDR3 has 13 amino acids. The CDR3 region has the DNA TGTGCCAGCAGCCTACGGGACCGACGCGTTTGGTACTTC. Translating it yields CASSLRDRRVWYF.

V usage is TRBV7-9 and J usage is TRBJ1-2; D may be TRBD1 (6 bases). The CDR3 is 16 residues long. Germline-derived CDR1 and CDR2 are SEHNR and FQNEAQ (reference sequence). With 3 bases removed from V and 3 bases from J, the gap between germline ends came to 17 bases. CDR3 sequence reads: CASSFLEGVRDYGYTF. CDR3 in DNA: TGTGCCAGCAGCTTCTTAGAGGGGGTCAGGGACTATGGCTACACCTTC. Full variable domain (missing parts from reference TRBV7-9 and TRBJ1-2): DTGVSQNPRHKITKRGQNVTFRCDPISEHNRLYWYRQTLGQGPEFLTYFQNEAQLEKSRLLSDRFSAERPKGSFSTLEIQRTEQGDSAMYLCASSFLEGVRDYGYTFGSGTRLTVV.

The CDR3 is CASKFRDRGTDTQYF. The CDR3 region has the DNA TGTGCCAGCAAATTCCGGGACAGGGGGACAGATACGCAGTATTTT. The V gene is TRBV5-5, the J gene TRBJ2-3; 11 bases fit TRBD1. Germline values: CDR1 SGHKS, CDR2 YYEKEE (reference sequence). J was trimmed by 3 bases and V by 6 bases; bases with no gene match: 6. The CDR3 is 15 residues long. The entire variable domain, with the rest obtained from reference TRBV5-5 and TRBJ2-3, is as follows: DAGVTQSPTHLIKTRGQQVTLRCSPISGHKSVSWYQQVLGQGPQFIFQYYEKEERGRGNFPDRFSARQFPNYSSELNVNALLLGDSALYLCASKFRDRGTDTQYFGPGTRLTVL.

The V gene is TRBV7-2, the J gene TRBJ2-2; 8 bases agree with TRBD2. V trimming: 2 bases; J trimming: 5 bases; junction bases outside the gene matches: 4. This CDR3 comprises 15 residues. Germline V gene sequence: CDR1 SGHTA, CDR2 FQGNSA. CDR3 amino acids: CASSLRRGGTGELFF. CDR3 in DNA: TGTGCCAGCAGCTTAAGACGGGGGGGGACCGGGGAGCTGTTTTTT.

The V gene is TRBV15, the J gene TRBJ1-6; the match to TRBD1 covers 8 bases. With V trimmed by 1 base and J by 10 bases, 9 bases remained unmatched. CDR3 length equals 16 residues. Per the germline V gene, CDR1 is LNHNV and CDR2 is YYDKDF (reference sequence). CDR3 in DNA: TGTGCCACCAGCAGAGTTATAGGACAGGGAGGGTCACCCCTCCACTTT. It codes for CATSRVIGQGGSPLHF.

J is TRBJ2-7 and V is TRBV7-9, with TRBD1 as a possible D gene (5 bases). The CDR3 length is 15 residues. Germline V gene data show CDR1 as SEHNR and CDR2 as FQNEAQ (reference sequence). With 4 bases removed from V and 4 bases from J, the gap between germline ends came to 17 bases. CDR3 nucleotides: TGTGCCAGCAGCTACACCACCCCAAGGGGATACGAGCAGTACTTC. Residues: CASSYTTPRGYEQYF. The complete variable domain, with remaining parts taken from reference TRBV7-9 and TRBJ2-7, reads DTGVSQNPRHKITKRGQNVTFRCDPISEHNRLYWYRQTLGQGPEFLTYFQNEAQLEKSRLLSDRFSAERPKGSFSTLEIQRTEQGDSAMYLCASSYTTPRGYEQYFGPGTRLTVT.

The rearrangement joins TRBV28 to TRBJ1-6; D may be TRBD1 (5 bases). Germline CDR1 MDHEN, CDR2 SYDVKM. The CDR3 is 14 amino acids. V gave up 4 bases and J gave up 10 bases, with 14 bases separating them. The CDR3 nucleotides read TGTGCCAGCAGTTCCGCGGGGGTGGAATCACCCCTCCACTTT. Protein product: CASSSAGVESPLHF. Full variable domain (outside the CDR3, taken from reference TRBV28 and TRBJ1-6): DVKVTQSSRYLVKRTGEKVFLECVQDMDHENMFWYRQDPGLGLRLIYFSYDVKMKEKGDIPEGYSVSREKKERFSLILESASTNQTSMYLCASSSAGVESPLHFGNGTRLTVT.

This chain connects TRBV9 to TRBJ1-1; D gene unclear. There are 13 residues in the CDR3. Deletions cut 4 bases from V and 4 bases from J, with 11 bases between. Germline CDR1 SGDLS, CDR2 YYNGEE. Written as DNA, the CDR3 is TGTGCCAGCAGCAGTCGGCAAGGCACTGAAGCTTTCTTT. This codes for CASSSRQGTEAFF.

This clone was detected a few times. This chain links TRBV6-5 with TRBJ1-2, with D possibly matching TRBD1 (5 bases). The germline gives CDR1 MNHEY, CDR2 SVGAGI. Trimming cost V 0 bases and J 6 bases, with 8 bases left between them. The CDR3 length is 13 residues. The CDR3 is CASSYSGADGYTF. CDR3 DNA sequence: TGTGCCAGCAGTTACTCTGGGGCTGATGGCTACACCTTC.

The J gene is TRBJ1-5, the V gene TRBV28, with D perhaps matching TRBD1 (5 bases). Between the trimmed V and J ends, which lost 3 bases and 1 base, there was a span of 13 bases. CDR1 and CDR2 (germline): MDHEN, SYDVKM. The CDR3 is 16 residues long. The CDR3 loop is CASSFLRDSSNQPQHF. In DNA, the CDR3 is TGTGCCAGCAGTTTTTTGCGCGACAGCAGCAATCAGCCCCAGCATTTT.

V usage is TRBV4-1 and J usage is TRBJ1-6, with TRBD1 as a possible D gene (6 bases). The CDR3 is 15 residues long. Germline V gene sequence: CDR1 MGHRA, CDR2 YSYEKL. V lost 5 bases to trimming and J lost 0 bases, with 8 bases between them. CDR3 bases: TGCGCCAGCAGCAGGGGGAGCTCCTATAATTCACCCCTCCACTTT. The encoded protein is CASSRGSSYNSPLHF.

This clone was detected ten times or more. The chain recombines TRBV28 with TRBJ2-2; tentatively, D is TRBD1 (6 bases). The CDR3 has 15 amino acids. Germline CDR1 is MDHEN and CDR2 is SYDVKM. The V and J ends lost 8 bases and 2 bases respectively, with 15 bases between them. In DNA form, the CDR3 reads TGTGCCAGCGGGGGCTCAGGGGCCAACACCGGGGAGCTGTTTTTT. Its protein is CASGGSGANTGELFF.

CDR3 nucleotide sequence: TGTGCCAGCAGGATCGGCGGGGAAATCGGGGAGACCCAGTACTTC. Its protein product is CASRIGGEIGETQYF. The chain recombines TRBV7-9 with TRBJ2-5; D might be TRBD2 (6 bases). CDR1 is SEHNR and CDR2 is FQNEAQ in the germline V gene (reference sequence). The CDR3 sequence is 15 residues long. The V gene lost 6 bases and the J gene lost 5 bases, with 19 bases spanning the gap.

For the CDR3, the DNA is TGTGCCAGCAGCCCGTCCGCTGAAGCTTTCTTT. It translates to CASSPSAEAFF. The chain employs TRBV9 and TRBJ1-1; no reliable D call. V was shortened by 4 bases and J by 6 bases, with 7 bases between the two germline ends. CDR3 length: 11 amino acids. The germline gives CDR1 SGDLS, CDR2 YYNGEE.

This chain links TRBV27 with TRBJ2-5, with 10 bases that match TRBD1. J gave up 5 bases and V 6 bases, and 9 bases lay outside the gene matches. Germline V CDR1 and CDR2: MNHEY, SMNVEV (reference sequence). The CDR3 totals 15 residues. The CDR3 protein is CASRVRDRGLETQYF. The CDR3, as DNA: TGTGCCAGCAGGGTCCGGGACAGGGGTTTGGAGACCCAGTACTTC.